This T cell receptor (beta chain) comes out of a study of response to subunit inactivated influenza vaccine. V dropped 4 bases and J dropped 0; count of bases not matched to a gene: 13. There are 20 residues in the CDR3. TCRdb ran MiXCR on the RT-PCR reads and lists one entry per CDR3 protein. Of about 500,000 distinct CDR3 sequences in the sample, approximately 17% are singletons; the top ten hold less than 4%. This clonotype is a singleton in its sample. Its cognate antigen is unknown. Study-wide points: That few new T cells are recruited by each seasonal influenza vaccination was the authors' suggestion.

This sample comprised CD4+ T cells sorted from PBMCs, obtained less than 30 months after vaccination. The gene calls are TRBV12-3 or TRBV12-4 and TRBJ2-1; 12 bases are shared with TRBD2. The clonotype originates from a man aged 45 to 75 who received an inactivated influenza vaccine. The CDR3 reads CASSSRTSGTRFSSYNEQFF. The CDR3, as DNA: TGTGCCAGCAGTTCTAGGACTAGCGGGACCCGATTTAGCTCCTACAATGAGCAGTTCTTC.